The 12 T cell receptor beta chains given below trace back to one sample, sequenced in a study of blood T cell repertoires in COVID-19. Data came from immunoSEQ multiplex PCR; TCRdb stores just in-frame clones and leaves some out. The sample holds more than 80,000 clones, about 70% seen once. Source material: peripheral blood. These receptors were collected from a woman aged 55-70 years in a cohort sampled during active or convalescent COVID-19.

V and J are TRBV25-1 and TRBJ2-1; TRBD2 matches at 8 bases. Germline CDR1 reads MGHDK; CDR2 reads SYGVNS. The CDR3 has 15 residues. V lost 0 bases and J lost 6; bases outside the gene matches: 4. The CDR3 sequence is CASSEYRGGINEQFF. CDR3 nucleotides: TGTGCCAGCAGTGAATATCGGGGGGGCATCAATGAGCAGTTCTTC.

The rearrangement links TRBV5-4 to TRBJ1-5; a possible D gene is TRBD1 (6 bases). The CDR3 runs to 14 residues. Trimming shortened V by 2 bases and J by 2 bases, and 8 bases separated the two germline ends. CDR1 and CDR2 from the germline V gene are SGHNT and YYREEE (reference sequence). CDR3 nucleotide sequence: TGTGCCAGCAGCTTTGCAGGGGGCAATCAGCCCCAGCATTTT. It is translated as CASSFAGGNQPQHF.

The chain is built from TRBV19 and TRBJ1-5, with D maybe TRBD1 (6 bases). The CDR3 has 15 residues. V was trimmed by 7 bases and J by 2 bases, leaving 15 bases between them. The germline V gene has CDR1 LNHDA and CDR2 SQIVND (reference sequence). This CDR3 is CASNLGHDRNQPQHF. CDR3 bases: TGTGCCAGTAATCTGGGACACGATCGCAATCAGCCCCAGCATTTT.

The chain employs TRBV19 and TRBJ1-1; 12 bases line up with TRBD1. The trim removed 9 bases at V and 7 bases at J, leaving 6 bases unmatched. CDR1 is LNHDA, CDR2 SQIVND, per germline (reference sequence). The CDR3 contains 13 residues. This chain's CDR3 is CASRGQGAGEAFF. The CDR3 DNA reads TGTGCCAGCCGGGGACAGGGGGCGGGTGAAGCTTTCTTT.

This clone was observed once. The chain links TRBV10-3 to TRBJ1-3; 7 nucleotides match TRBD1. The CDR3 consists of 14 residues. After removal of 7 bases from V and 4 bases from J, the junction contained 7 bases not matched to a gene. Germline CDR1 and CDR2: ENHRY and SYGVKD. The DNA of the CDR3 is TGTGCCATCACAGACAGGGTCCCAGGAAACACCATATATTTT. This translates into CAITDRVPGNTIYF.

The V gene is TRBV4-2, the J gene TRBJ2-6, with D possibly being TRBD2 (6 bases). The CDR3 runs to 19 residues. The germline CDR1 and CDR2 sequences are LGHNA and YNFKEQ. V lost 2 bases, J lost 0 bases, and 17 bases lay in between. In nucleotides, the CDR3 is TGTGCCAGCAGCCAAAGATGGGGGGAGATTTACTCTGGGGCCAACGTCCTGACTTTC. Its protein product is CASSQRWGEIYSGANVLTF.

The chain carries TRBV25-1 and TRBJ2-3; tentatively, D is TRBD2 (6 bases). The CDR3 has 13 amino acids. Trimming pared 2 bases from V and 4 bases from J, leaving 7 bases between. Looked up from germline, CDR1 is MGHDK and CDR2 is SYGVNS. The DNA of the CDR3 is TGTGCCAGCAGTGAAGGGGGGTCAGATACGCAGTATTTT. Protein product: CASSEGGSDTQYF.

This rearrangement joins TRBV19 to TRBJ2-7; 8 bases agree with TRBD1. The V segment lost 2 bases and the J segment 10 bases; nucleotides outside the gene matches: 4. There are 12 residues in the CDR3. CDR1 and CDR2 (germline): LNHDA, SQIVND (reference sequence). CDR3 DNA sequence: TGTGCCAGTAGTATATTGGGACAGGAACAGTACTTC. Translating gives CASSILGQEQYF.

The rearrangement uses TRBV12-3 or TRBV12-4 and TRBJ2-7; possible D gene TRBD1, 5 bases. The CDR3 sequence is 13 residues long. The V end was cut by 2 bases, the J end by 12 bases, with 17 bases between. CDR3 sequence reads: CASSLTLKGKTYF. CDR3 DNA: TGTGCCAGCAGTTTAACGCTAAAGGGGAAGACGTACTTC.

The sample holds one count of this clone. The chain has TRBV24-1 and TRBJ2-1; 8 positions match TRBD1. The CDR3 totals 14 residues. With 9 bases clipped from V and 7 bases from J, the junction kept 10 bases outside the gene matches. Germline lookup yields CDR1 KGHDR and CDR2 SFDVKD. As DNA, the CDR3 is TGTGCCACCTCAGACAGGGGCATAGGTAATGAGCAGTTCTTC. Translated: CATSDRGIGNEQFF.

V gene TRBV19 combines with J gene TRBJ2-7; 7 bases are a match to TRBD1. The CDR3 is 15 amino acids. Germline-derived CDR1 and CDR2 are LNHDA and SQIVND (reference sequence). Losses at the gene ends were 1 base for V and 3 bases for J; bases not matched to a gene: 6. The CDR3: CASSIAGGTSYEQYF. The CDR3 DNA is TGTGCCAGTAGTATAGCAGGGGGTACCAGCTACGAGCAGTACTTC.

CDR3 DNA sequence: TGTGCCAGCAGCGTAGGGGCGGGGATCGCAGATACGCAGTATTTT. Amino acid sequence: CASSVGAGIADTQYF. The genes are TRBV9 and TRBJ2-3, with TRBD2 as a possible D gene (6 bases). This CDR3 has 15 amino acids. The V end was cut by 0 bases, the J end by 4 bases, with 12 bases between. Per the germline V gene, CDR1 is SGDLS and CDR2 is YYNGEE.